These 21 T cell receptor beta chains were all obtained from the same sample, sequenced in a study of blood T cell repertoires in COVID-19. Profiling relied on immunoSEQ multiplex PCR, and the TCRdb table lists in-frame clones only, not all of them. In the table there are about 140,000 clones, approximately 81% of which are singletons. Input material: peripheral blood. The receptors come from a human donor in a cohort sampled during active COVID-19.

The CDR3, as DNA: TGTGCCAGCAGTAGGACAGGGGGCACCTACGAGCAGTACTTC. Amino acids: CASSRTGGTYEQYF. This rearrangement joins TRBV6-5 to TRBJ2-7; 11 positions agree with TRBD1. The V segment lost 5 bases and the J segment 2 bases; nucleotides outside the gene matches: 2. The CDR3 extends over 14 amino acids. Germline CDR1 is MNHEY and CDR2 is SVGAGI.

This chain connects TRBV28 to TRBJ2-7; 13 nucleotides match TRBD2. This CDR3 spans 16 amino acids. Germline V CDR1 and CDR2: MDHEN, SYDVKM. V dropped 6 bases and J dropped 3; count of bases not matched to a gene: 8. The CDR3 nucleotides are TGTGCCAGCAGGACTGCCGGGACTAGCGGGATCTACGAGCAGTACTTC. Protein sequence: CASRTAGTSGIYEQYF.

V gene TRBV29-1 combines with J gene TRBJ2-5; TRBD1 agrees at 7 bases. The CDR3 is made up of 12 amino acids. The V gene end was trimmed by 4 bases and the J gene end by 2 bases; junction bases not matched to a gene: 1. Germline-derived CDR1 and CDR2 are SQVTM and ANQGSEA. CDR3 sequence: CSVGQGQETQYF. The CDR3 DNA follows: TGCAGCGTTGGACAGGGACAAGAGACCCAGTACTTC.

The chain joins TRBV5-1 to TRBJ2-7, with 10 positions matching TRBD1. The CDR3 covers 16 residues. CDR1 SGHRS and CDR2 YFSETQ come from the germline V gene. Unmatched junction bases numbered 5, after V lost 0 bases and J lost 2 bases. CDR3 bases: TGCGCCAGCAGCTTGGCCCCCGGACAGGGGGCCTACGAGCAGTACTTC. This codes for CASSLAPGQGAYEQYF.

This chain joins TRBV27 and TRBJ2-7; 8 positions match TRBD1. The J segment lost 3 bases and the V segment lost 5 bases, leaving 6 bases of the junction unmatched. The germline gives CDR1 MNHEY, CDR2 SMNVEV (reference sequence). The CDR3 extends over 14 amino acids. In DNA, the CDR3 is TGTGCCAGCAGTCCTGACAGGGGTCGCTACGAGCAGTACTTC. This gives the protein CASSPDRGRYEQYF.

This clone was recorded only once. The genes are TRBV29-1 and TRBJ2-2; D is uncertain. This CDR3 has 14 residues. The V gene lost 5 bases and the J gene lost 1 base, with 11 bases spanning the gap. Germline V lookup: CDR1 SQVTM, CDR2 ANQGSEA. CDR3 sequence: CSVISSRNTGELFF. As DNA, the CDR3 is TGCAGCGTTATTAGCTCTCGGAACACCGGGGAGCTGTTTTTT.

DNA for the CDR3: TGTGCCAGTAGTGGACACCCCATAAGGTTGTCTGGGGCCAACGTCCTGACTTTC. Translated: CASSGHPIRLSGANVLTF. V is TRBV19 and J is TRBJ2-6, with D tentatively TRBD1 (5 bases). V shed 5 bases and J shed 1 base, with 18 bases lying between them. The length of the CDR3 is 18 residues. CDR1 LNHDA and CDR2 SQIVND come from the germline V gene (reference sequence).

The chain carries TRBV28 and TRBJ1-5; D not certain. V was trimmed by 3 bases and J by 1 base, leaving 10 bases between them. Per germline, CDR1 MDHEN and CDR2 SYDVKM. CDR3 length equals 15 residues. The CDR3 DNA is TGTGCCAGCAGTTTCCGCAGTTTAAGCAATCAGCCCCAGCATTTT. It translates to CASSFRSLSNQPQHF.

This chain connects TRBV5-1 to TRBJ2-7; 10 bases line up with TRBD1. V lost 0 bases and J lost 1; bases outside the gene matches: 7. The CDR3 is 17 residues long. Germline V CDR1 and CDR2: SGHRS, YFSETQ. CDR3 in amino acids: CASSLGPPDRGSYEQYF. The CDR3 DNA reads as TGCGCCAGCAGCTTGGGGCCCCCGGACAGGGGGTCCTACGAGCAGTACTTC.

The V and J genes are TRBV3-1 (or the pseudogene TRBV3-2) and TRBJ2-5; D is ambiguous. Trimming shortened V by 4 bases and J by 2 bases, and 11 bases separated the two germline ends. From germline, CDR1 is LGHDT and CDR2 YNNKEL (reference sequence). The CDR3 length is 14 residues. The CDR3 loop reads CASSRYTVQETQYF. The DNA of the CDR3 is TGTGCCAGCAGCCGCTATACAGTTCAAGAGACCCAGTACTTC.

The chain uses TRBV28 and TRBJ2-3, with 7 positions matching TRBD2. This CDR3 has 16 residues. Trimming cost V 5 bases and J 0 bases; bases outside gene matches: 8. Per the germline V gene, CDR1 is MDHEN and CDR2 is SYDVKM. CDR3 sequence (DNA): TGTGCCAGCAGTCCATCTAGCGGAACTAGCACAGATACGCAGTATTTT. Its protein is CASSPSSGTSTDTQYF.

V gene TRBV7-2 combines with J gene TRBJ2-7; 8 nucleotides align to TRBD1. The CDR3 is made up of 15 amino acids. Germline V CDR1 and CDR2: SGHTA, FQGNSA. V shed 5 bases, J shed 2 bases, and the junction held 8 bases outside the gene matches. CDR3 in DNA: TGTGCCAGCAGCCTCGGACAGGGCGATACCTACGAGCAGTACTTC. Protein product: CASSLGQGDTYEQYF.

V gene TRBV7-2 combines with J gene TRBJ2-1, with TRBD2 matching over 9 bases. The CDR3 totals 15 residues. The germline V gene encodes CDR1 SGHTA and CDR2 FQGNSA. The ends lost 4 bases at V and 8 bases at J; junction bases unmatched: 9. For the CDR3, the DNA is TGTGCCAGCAGCTATCGACGCGGGAGGGTCTATGAGCAGTTCTTC. This sequence encodes CASSYRRGRVYEQFF.

This chain connects TRBV5-1 to TRBJ1-2; D is unclear. The CDR3 consists of 11 residues. V lost 4 bases to trimming and J lost 4 bases, with 5 bases between them. Germline V lookup: CDR1 SGHRS, CDR2 YFSETQ. Written as DNA, the CDR3 is TGCGCCAGCAGCGACTCCTATGGCTACACCTTC. This encodes CASSDSYGYTF.

The V call is TRBV7-6, the J call TRBJ2-5, with a weak D call TRBD2 (8 bases). This CDR3 region has 16 residues. From germline, CDR1 is SGHVS and CDR2 FNYEAQ. Trimming pared 1 base from V and 5 bases from J, leaving 17 bases between. CDR3: CASSLGGLGGRETQYF. The CDR3 nucleotides are TGTGCCAGCAGCTTAGGGGGACTAGGGGGCAGGGAGACCCAGTACTTC. The whole variable domain, filled in from reference TRBV7-6 and TRBJ2-5, reads GAGVSQSPRYKVTKRGQDVALRCDPISGHVSLYWYRQALGQGPEFLTYFNYEAQQDKSGLPNDRFSAERPEGSISTLTIQRTEQRDSAMYRCASSLGGLGGRETQYFGPGTRLLVL.

V is TRBV5-4 and J is TRBJ2-3, with a tentative D call TRBD2 (6 bases). V was cut by 4 bases and J by 4 bases, with 16 bases left in between. From germline, CDR1 is SGHNT and CDR2 YYREEE (reference sequence). CDR3 length: 15 residues. Here the CDR3 reads CASSPPRREADTQYF. For the CDR3, the DNA is TGTGCCAGCAGCCCGCCGCGGAGGGAGGCAGATACGCAGTATTTT.

This rearrangement joins TRBV6-5 to TRBJ1-1; TRBD1 aligns across 10 bases. Trimming removed 4 bases from V and 0 bases from J; junction bases left unmatched: 5. The CDR3 contains 16 residues. Germline V lookup: CDR1 MNHEY, CDR2 SVGAGI. CDR3 bases: TGTGCCAGCAGTTCCCGGGACAGGGGTTTGAACACTGAAGCTTTCTTT. It specifies CASSSRDRGLNTEAFF.

The genes are TRBV24-1 and TRBJ2-2; 8 nucleotides match TRBD2. The CDR3 sequence is 17 residues long. After removal of 5 bases from V and 6 bases from J, the junction contained 13 bases not matched to a gene. Germline CDR1 KGHDR, CDR2 SFDVKD. CDR3 sequence reads: CATSAPSGRGEPGELFF. CDR3 DNA sequence: TGTGCCACCAGTGCACCCAGCGGGAGAGGGGAGCCCGGGGAGCTGTTTTTT.

The chain combines TRBV28 with TRBJ2-5; TRBD2 aligns across 8 bases. The germline gives CDR1 MDHEN, CDR2 SYDVKM. J was trimmed by 4 bases and V by 5 bases; bases with no gene match: 12. The CDR3 is 16 residues long. CDR3 coding DNA: TGTGCCAGCAGTAAATGGGGGAGCGGGAGCCGAGAGACCCAGTACTTC. Its protein product is CASSKWGSGSRETQYF.

In this sample, this clone turned up a few times. V and J are TRBV5-6 and TRBJ1-5; 8 nucleotides agree with TRBD1. The trim removed 4 bases at V and 2 bases at J, leaving 8 bases unmatched. This CDR3 region has 16 residues. In germline, CDR1 is SGHDT, CDR2 YYEEEE. The CDR3 coding sequence is TGTGCCAGCAGCAACGCAGGGGGCGGCGGCAATCAGCCCCAGCATTTT. Its protein product is CASSNAGGGGNQPQHF.

The rearrangement links TRBV6-2 or TRBV6-3 to TRBJ1-2; D gene uncertain. V was pared by 0 bases and J by 2 bases, with 16 bases between. The CDR3 runs 17 residues. CDR1 MNHEY and CDR2 SVGEGT come from the germline V gene. The CDR3 nucleotides read TGTGCCAGCAGTTACTCGATAGTAGTCAGGCCCAACTATGGCTACACCTTC. Translation gives CASSYSIVVRPNYGYTF.